This TCR beta chain was sequenced during a study of cytomegalovirus exposure and HLA in healthy donors. PCR used 60 Vbeta primers and 13 Jbeta primers. Some clones are missing from TCRdb's copy, which holds only in-frame ones; the method was immunoSEQ multiplex PCR. In the table there are about 220,000 clones, almost 80% of which are singletons. This clone was recorded a few times. This TCR derives from a male donor in good health and CMV-seronegative. The sample taken for sequencing was PBMCs.

CDR3 loop: CASSLSGRRSGELFF. CDR3 in DNA: TGTGCCAGCAGCCTTAGCGGGAGACGATCCGGGGAGCTGTTTTTT. The V call is TRBV11-2, the J call TRBJ2-2; 9 bases are shared with TRBD2. Germline values: CDR1 SGHAT, CDR2 FQNNGV. CDR3 length equals 15 residues. The V gene end was trimmed by 5 bases and the J gene end by 6 bases; junction bases not matched to a gene: 7.